This TCR beta chain emerged from a study of T cells in Graves' hyperthyroidism and ophthalmopathy. Study at large: Peripheral blood was secured at the point of initial diagnosis, before any treatment.

The CDR3 sequence is 13 residues long. CDR1 is LNHNV and CDR2 is YYDKDF in the germline V gene (reference sequence). V was pared by 5 bases and J by 5 bases, with 6 bases of the junction left unmatched. Study-wide results and caveats: The model identified upcoming ophthalmopathy a median roughly 6 months ahead of onset.

Amplified TCR beta CDR3 regions derived from RNA transcripts. Researchers ran a first-round RT-PCR on the TCR CDR3 using the HTBI primer set. TCRdb analysed the multiplex PCR reads with MiXCR anew, one entry per CDR3 protein. The repertoire consists of 350,000 to 450,000 distinct CDR3 sequences, with roughly a sixth occurring once and the leading ten covering roughly a third. Fresh 10 ml peripheral blood yielded PBMCs. As concerns this clonotype: The antigen is undetermined.

The sequenced sample was blood. J is TRBJ2-7 and V is TRBV15; 7 nucleotides line up with TRBD1. The sequence derives from a woman in her thirties with Graves' hyperthyroidism that later progressed to Graves' ophthalmopathy. The CDR3 DNA reads TGTGCCACCAGCGTGGTGAGGGGGCACGAGCAGTACTTC. The encoded protein is CATSVVRGHEQYF.